This TCR beta chain was observed in a study of control samples from healthy donors and cancer patients. The CDR3 is 16 residues long. The V and J ends lost 4 bases and 0 bases, in that order; junction bases with no gene match: 5. The germline CDR1 and CDR2 sequences are KGHDR and SFDVKD. The data were produced by immunoSEQ multiplex PCR, yet TCRdb's version contains in-frame clones alone and is incomplete. The profile shows 210,000 or so clones, roughly nine tenths of them singletons. In this sample, this clone turned up once. V gene TRBV24-1 combines with J gene TRBJ2-7; 10 bases are shared with TRBD2. The sequenced sample was blood. This clonotype was sampled from a young man in good health. CDR3 region: CATSESSGGRSYEQYF. The CDR3, as DNA: TGTGCCACCAGTGAATCTAGCGGGGGCCGCTCCTACGAGCAGTACTTC.